A single sample is the source of the 11 T cell receptor beta chains below, sequenced in a study of blood T cell repertoires in COVID-19. The table came from immunoSEQ multiplex PCR; TCRdb's copy has only in-frame clones and leaves some out. The table records about 470,000 clones, roughly nine tenths of them present only once. The sample taken for sequencing was PBMCs or T cells enriched from blood (not recorded which). These receptors were collected from a woman aged 18-29 years who had recovered from COVID-19.

CDR3 sequence reads: CASSLAQAAYGYTF. The CDR3 DNA reads as TGTGCCAGCAGCTTAGCACAGGCTGCTTATGGCTACACCTTC. The V and J genes are TRBV7-9 and TRBJ1-2; D might be TRBD1 (5 bases). V was pared by 0 bases and J by 5 bases, with 10 bases between. Germline V gives CDR1 SEHNR, CDR2 FQNEAQ (reference sequence). This CDR3 region has 14 residues.

The chain recombines TRBV5-8 with TRBJ1-5; no firm D call. The CDR3 has 17 residues. CDR1 and CDR2 from the germline V gene are SGHTS and YDEGEE. V was pared by 3 bases and J by 4 bases, with 20 bases between. CDR3 DNA sequence: TGTGCCAGCAGCTCGATTACCTCGATGGCCCGTAATCAGCCCCAGCATTTT. This sequence encodes CASSSITSMARNQPQHF.

The rearrangement uses TRBV19 and TRBJ2-2, with D uncertain. CDR1 is LNHDA and CDR2 is SQIVND in the germline V gene (reference sequence). There are 13 residues in the CDR3. Trimming cost V 8 bases and J 7 bases, with 14 bases left between them. The CDR3 sequence is CASGQSYIGELFF. CDR3 DNA: TGTGCCAGTGGGCAGAGCTATATCGGGGAGCTGTTTTTT. The full variable domain, completed using reference TRBV19 and TRBJ2-2, is DGGITQSPKYLFRKEGQNVTLSCEQNLNHDAMYWYRQDPGQGLRLIYYSQIVNDFQKGDIAEGYSVSREKKESFPLTVTSAQKNPTAFYLCASGQSYIGELFFGEGSRLTVL.

V and J are TRBV5-1 and TRBJ1-1, with TRBD1 as a possible D gene (5 bases). The CDR3 extends over 16 amino acids. V lost 2 bases and J 3 bases, leaving 17 bases between the germline ends. In germline, CDR1 is SGHRS, CDR2 YFSETQ. CDR3 in DNA: TGCGCCAGCAGCTTTTTGGGGGGGAACCTCGACACTGAAGCTTTCTTT. Translated: CASSFLGGNLDTEAFF.

The rearrangement uses TRBV5-4 and TRBJ1-1, with no clear D. Germline assignment: CDR1 SGHNT and CDR2 YYREEE (reference sequence). V dropped 0 bases and J dropped 4 bases, with 4 bases sitting between them. The CDR3 is 12 amino acids. The CDR3 loop is CASSLASTEAFF. The DNA for the CDR3 is TGTGCCAGCAGCTTGGCGAGCACTGAAGCTTTCTTT.

The chain uses TRBV7-9 and TRBJ1-2; 8 bases fit TRBD1. V shed 5 bases and J 6 bases; nucleotides not matched to a gene: 8. The CDR3 contains 14 residues. The germline V gene has CDR1 SEHNR and CDR2 FQNEAQ (reference sequence). The CDR3: CASSLMTGEHGYTF. The CDR3 DNA reads as TGTGCCAGCAGCCTAATGACAGGGGAACATGGCTACACCTTC.

This chain links TRBV2 with TRBJ1-1, with TRBD1 matching over 10 bases. The ends lost 6 bases at V and 7 bases at J; junction bases unmatched: 8. The CDR3 sequence is 14 residues long. Germline V lookup: CDR1 SNHLY, CDR2 FYNNEI. The CDR3 is CASRVGQGVDEAFF. The CDR3 DNA reads as TGTGCCAGCAGGGTTGGACAGGGGGTAGATGAAGCTTTCTTT.

V usage is TRBV5-1 and J usage is TRBJ2-6, with 10 bases aligning to TRBD1. The CDR3 is 16 amino acids. From germline, CDR1 is SGHRS and CDR2 YFSETQ. J gave up 4 bases and V 7 bases, and 8 bases lay outside the gene matches. CDR3 coding DNA: TGCGCCAGCGGTCCCGGGACAGGGGACGGGGCCAACGTCCTGACTTTC. It codes for CASGPGTGDGANVLTF.

This chain joins TRBV5-1 and TRBJ1-1; TRBD1 matches 7 bases. This CDR3 is 17 amino acids long. The V gene end was trimmed by 1 base and the J gene end by 5 bases; junction bases not matched to a gene: 14. From germline, CDR1 is SGHRS and CDR2 YFSETQ. CDR3 region: CASSLRGPPQGGTEAFF. The CDR3 DNA follows: TGCGCCAGCAGCTTGAGGGGGCCCCCACAGGGCGGAACTGAAGCTTTCTTT.

The rearrangement joins TRBV6-5 to TRBJ1-1; 8 bases line up with TRBD1. The length of the CDR3 is 13 residues. The germline V gene encodes CDR1 MNHEY and CDR2 SVGAGI. V gave up 5 bases and J gave up 4 bases; unmatched junction bases: 3. The CDR3 spells CASSTTGGTEAFF. In nucleotides, the CDR3 is TGTGCCAGCAGTACTACAGGGGGCACTGAAGCTTTCTTT.

V gene TRBV5-1 combines with J gene TRBJ2-5, with 13 bases identical to TRBD2. With 3 bases clipped from V and 7 bases from J, the junction kept 6 bases outside the gene matches. This CDR3 is built from 15 residues. Germline V gene lookup returns CDR1 SGHRS and CDR2 YFSETQ. The CDR3 loop reads CASSSTSGGVVTQYF. Here the CDR3 DNA reads TGCGCCAGCAGCTCCACTAGCGGGGGGGTGGTGACCCAGTACTTC.